Listed below are T cell receptor beta chains from one sample, sequenced in a study of cytomegalovirus exposure and HLA in healthy donors. Profiled with immunoSEQ multiplex PCR; TCRdb holds only in-frame clones, not every one. Of approximately 160,000 clones listed, roughly 85% are singletons. Sequencing was done on a sample of PBMCs. Receptor source: a man aged 18 to 35 in good health and CMV-seropositive. The CDR3 runs from the conserved cysteine through the conserved F or W. Fields, in order: V gene, J gene, CDR3 protein.

TRBV4-2	TRBJ2-3	CASSPFREGLADTQYF
TRBV5-1	-	CASSVDPGLAGEQYF
TRBV2	TRBJ2-5	CASSGQGTETQYF
TRBV10-3	TRBJ2-7	CATQGQGQYEQYF
TRBV6-1	TRBJ1-1	CASSSRVGNTEAFF
TRBV4-1	TRBJ2-1	CASSQVLVGGLNEQFF
TRBV28	TRBJ1-3	CASSPSSSRAGNTIYF
TRBV7-9	TRBJ1-3	CASSLDPGLDPGNTIYF
TRBV6-6	TRBJ1-5	CASSYDSLEGKAQHF
TRBV7-9	TRBJ1-4	CASSLQTGLGEKLFF
TRBV27	TRBJ2-7	CASRGTLGTEYYEQYF
TRBV2	TRBJ2-1	CASSDRDSSVGEQFF
TRBV10-3	TRBJ1-4	CAISEGGGRYEKLFF
TRBV19	TRBJ2-5	CASGGTLQETQYF
TRBV7-9	TRBJ2-7	CASSSTTLAGALNYEQYF
TRBV6-1	TRBJ2-1	CASSEEGLAVYEQFF
TRBV2	TRBJ1-1	CASSGSGGSPEAFF
TRBV19	TRBJ2-6	CASSIWGRLAGANVLTF
TRBV19	TRBJ2-7	CASSIAGGGYEQYF
TRBV2	TRBJ1-1	CASSQGWWGDNTEAFF
TRBV6-1	TRBJ2-7	CASRLLRDRDYEQYF
TRBV6-4	TRBJ2-3	CASSDRLATTDTQYF
TRBV27	TRBJ2-6	CASSLWSGSGANVLTF
TRBV4-1	TRBJ1-5	CASSQEGRGGNQPQHF
TRBV30	TRBJ1-3	CAWSVGVSGNAIYF
TRBV7-8	TRBJ2-1	CASSFLLAGHINQFF
TRBV27	TRBJ2-5	CASSFQREGLETQYF
TRBV7-9	TRBJ2-1	CASRSERESYNEQFF
TRBV6-1	TRBJ1-3	CASSGQLGLPSGNTIYF
TRBV2	TRBJ2-1	CASSEQGAGYNEQFF
TRBV5-1	TRBJ1-1	CASSPGERPRPNLNTEAFF
TRBV27	TRBJ2-7	CASSLGTSLEQYF
TRBV6-5	TRBJ2-2	CASSYGRAHTGELFF
TRBV15	TRBJ1-1	CATSRDLPTGRGTEAFF
TRBV7-9	TRBJ2-7	CASSSRREGEQYF
TRBV11-2	TRBJ1-1	CASSLYPPPGGFAFF
TRBV5-5	TRBJ2-7	CASSFTYEQYF
TRBV6-5	TRBJ2-7	CASSYSTSYEQYF
TRBV6-5	TRBJ2-1	CASSYSRGLATNEQFF
TRBV6-1	TRBJ1-1	CASSEGAGGSTEAFF
TRBV7-9	TRBJ1-3	CASTQPGRGPGNTIYF
TRBV5-6	TRBJ1-1	CASSLLDREDTEAFF
TRBV7-2	TRBJ1-2	CASRSTGIYGYTF
TRBV2	TRBJ2-1	CASKEDRGFGNEQFF
TRBV7-9	TRBJ1-4	CASSDRGGEKLFF
TRBV27	TRBJ1-2	CASSFIRGSGYTF
TRBV4-1	TRBJ1-2	CASSQDLGPRHGGYTF
TRBV7-2	TRBJ2-7	CASSLKVTAGTYEQYF
TRBV11-2	TRBJ2-3	CASSLEPGPSQYF
TRBV5-1	TRBJ1-1	CASSAHGAGIGTEAFF
TRBV9	TRBJ2-1	CASSSSGRPLGEQFF